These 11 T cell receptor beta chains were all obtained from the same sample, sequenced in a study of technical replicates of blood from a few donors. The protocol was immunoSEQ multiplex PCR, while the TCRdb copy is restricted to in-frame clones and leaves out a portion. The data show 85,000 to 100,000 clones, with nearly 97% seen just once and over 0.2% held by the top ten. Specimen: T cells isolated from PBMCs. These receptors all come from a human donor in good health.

The CDR3 sequence is CASSPRRQGETQYF. The DNA of the CDR3 is TGTGCCAGCTCACCACGAAGACAGGGAGAGACCCAGTACTTC. The rearrangement joins TRBV18 to TRBJ2-5; 7 bases map to TRBD1. The germline gives CDR1 KGHSH, CDR2 LQKENI. V lost 1 base, J lost 4 bases, and 3 bases stayed unmatched. This CDR3 region has 14 residues.

DNA for the CDR3: TGTGCCAGCAGCCCTCTCCAGAGGGCCAGAGAGACCCAGTACTTC. It translates to CASSPLQRARETQYF. This chain joins TRBV6-5 and TRBJ2-5; the D gene is possibly TRBD2 (5 bases). Germline V lookup: CDR1 MNHEY, CDR2 SVGAGI. The CDR3 totals 15 residues. The ends were cut back, 6 bases at V and 4 bases at J, with 18 bases in the middle.

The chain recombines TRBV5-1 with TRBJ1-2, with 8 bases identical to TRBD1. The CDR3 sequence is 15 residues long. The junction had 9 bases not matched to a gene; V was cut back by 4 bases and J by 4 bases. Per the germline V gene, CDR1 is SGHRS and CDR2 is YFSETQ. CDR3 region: CASSQWTGSPYGYTF. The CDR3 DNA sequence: TGCGCCAGCAGCCAATGGACAGGGAGCCCCTATGGCTACACCTTC.

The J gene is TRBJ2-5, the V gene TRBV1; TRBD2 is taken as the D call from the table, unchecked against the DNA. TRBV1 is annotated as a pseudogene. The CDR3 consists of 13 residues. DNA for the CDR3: TGCACCAGCAGCCACGCGGGACAAGAGACCCAGTACTTC. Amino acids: CTSSHAGQETQYF.

CDR3 protein: CASSYREEQFF. The CDR3 bases are TGTGCCAGCAGCTACCGGGAGGAGCAGTTCTTC. The chain recombines TRBV13 with TRBJ2-1; weak D call: TRBD2 (6 bases). The CDR3 loop spans 11 amino acids. Germline CDR1 and CDR2: PRHDT and FYEKMQ (reference sequence). Trimming removed 4 bases at V and 10 bases at J, with 8 bases between.

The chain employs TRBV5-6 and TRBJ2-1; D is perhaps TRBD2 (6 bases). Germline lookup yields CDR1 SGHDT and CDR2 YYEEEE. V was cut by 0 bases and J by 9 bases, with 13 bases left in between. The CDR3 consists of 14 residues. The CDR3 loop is CASSLVPTGGEQFF. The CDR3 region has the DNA TGTGCCAGCAGCTTGGTTCCAACCGGGGGTGAGCAGTTCTTC.

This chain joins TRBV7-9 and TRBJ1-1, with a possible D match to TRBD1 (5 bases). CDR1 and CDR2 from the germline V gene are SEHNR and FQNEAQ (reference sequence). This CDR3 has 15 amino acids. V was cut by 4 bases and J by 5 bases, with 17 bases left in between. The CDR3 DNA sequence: TGTGCCAGCAGCTCGTCTCAGGGAGGGGTGACTGAAGCTTTCTTT. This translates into CASSSSQGGVTEAFF.

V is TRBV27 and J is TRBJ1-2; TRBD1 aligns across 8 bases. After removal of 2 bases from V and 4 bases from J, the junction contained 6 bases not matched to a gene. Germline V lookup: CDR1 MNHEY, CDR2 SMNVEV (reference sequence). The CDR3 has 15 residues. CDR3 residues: CASSLHQGASYGYTF. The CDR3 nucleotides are TGTGCCAGCAGTTTACATCAGGGGGCTAGCTATGGCTACACCTTC.

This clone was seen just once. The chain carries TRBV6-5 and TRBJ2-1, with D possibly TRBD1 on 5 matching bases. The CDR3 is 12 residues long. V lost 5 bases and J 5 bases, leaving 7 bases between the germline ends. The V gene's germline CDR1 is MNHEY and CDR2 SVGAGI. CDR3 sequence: CASSDSNNEQFF. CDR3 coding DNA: TGTGCCAGCAGTGACAGCAACAATGAGCAGTTCTTC.

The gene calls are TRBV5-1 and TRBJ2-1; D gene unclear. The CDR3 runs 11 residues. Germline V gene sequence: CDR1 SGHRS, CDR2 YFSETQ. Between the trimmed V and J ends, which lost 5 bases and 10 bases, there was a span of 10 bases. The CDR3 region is CASRYKAEQFF. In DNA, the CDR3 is TGCGCCAGCAGGTATAAAGCGGAGCAGTTCTTC.

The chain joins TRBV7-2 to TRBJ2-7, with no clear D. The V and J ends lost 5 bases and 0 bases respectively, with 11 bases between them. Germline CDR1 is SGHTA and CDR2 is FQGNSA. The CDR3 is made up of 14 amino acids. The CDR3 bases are TGTGCCAGCAGCCCGTGGAGTAGCTCCTACGAGCAGTACTTC. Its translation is CASSPWSSSYEQYF.